These 9 T cell receptor beta chains share one sample of origin, sequenced in a study of CD8 T cells in ankylosing spondylitis. TCRdb fed the 5' RACE reads into MiXCR, producing one record per CDR3 protein. The sample includes about 140,000 distinct CDR3 sequences, 8% to 9% of them seen just once. Source material: synovial fluid, either unsorted or a sorted T cell fraction (not recorded which). The receptors originated from a male donor with ankylosing spondylitis.

In its sample, this clonotype was seen a few times. The V gene is TRBV6-2 or TRBV6-3, the J gene TRBJ2-1; possible D gene TRBD2, 5 bases. Germline V CDR1 and CDR2: MNHEY, SVGEGT. This CDR3 spans 15 amino acids. Trimming stripped 6 bases from V and 6 bases from J, with 18 bases between. The CDR3 sequence is CASRLPAGRPNEQFF. The CDR3 nucleotides are TGTGCCAGCAGGCTCCCAGCTGGGAGACCCAATGAGCAGTTCTTC.

This clonotype appeared many times. The chain links TRBV7-2 to TRBJ1-1, with TRBD1 matching over 8 bases. The CDR3 extends over 16 amino acids. V shed 1 base, J shed 4 bases, and the junction held 8 bases outside the gene matches. Germline lookup yields CDR1 SGHTA and CDR2 FQGNSA. The DNA of the CDR3 is TGTGCCAGCAGCTTAGACCTTCAGGGGGCAAGCACTGAAGCTTTCTTT. This translates into CASSLDLQGASTEAFF. Using reference TRBV7-2 and TRBJ1-1 for the parts outside the CDR3, the full variable domain is GAGVSQSPSNKVTEKGKDVELRCDPISGHTALYWYRQSLGQGLEFLIYFQGNSAPDKSGLPSDRFSAERTGGSVSTLTIQRTQQEDSAVYLCASSLDLQGASTEAFFGQGTRLTVV.

This clonotype was detected many times. This chain links TRBV24-1 with TRBJ2-3; tentative D call: TRBD1 (6 bases). Between the trimmed V and J ends, which lost 3 bases and 5 bases, there was a span of 11 bases. The CDR3 spans 14 residues. The germline V gene encodes CDR1 KGHDR and CDR2 SFDVKD. CDR3 in DNA: TGTGCCACCAGTGATGCCGGGACAATAGATACGCAGTATTTT. Protein product: CATSDAGTIDTQYF.

This clonotype was picked up many times. V and J are TRBV28 and TRBJ1-5, with no clear D. V lost 3 bases and J 6 bases, leaving 12 bases between the germline ends. The CDR3 extends over 14 amino acids. The germline V gene has CDR1 MDHEN and CDR2 SYDVKM. This CDR3 is CASSFPGSSQPQHF. The DNA of the CDR3 is TGTGCCAGCAGTTTTCCGGGGTCAAGTCAGCCCCAGCATTTT. The full variable domain, its missing parts supplied by reference TRBV28 and TRBJ1-5, is DVKVTQSSRYLVKRTGEKVFLECVQDMDHENMFWYRQDPGLGLRLIYFSYDVKMKEKGDIPEGYSVSREKKERFSLILESASTNQTSMYLCASSFPGSSQPQHFGDGTRLSIL.

This clonotype was observed once. A read error may be the cause here, since a much bigger clone is one base away. The chain joins TRBV28 to TRBJ2-2; the D gene is possibly TRBD2 (5 bases). Trimming shortened V by 7 bases and J by 4 bases, and 16 bases separated the two germline ends. The CDR3 consists of 15 residues. The germline gives CDR1 MDHEN, CDR2 SYDVKM. The CDR3 DNA reads as TGTGCCAGCATAAGTGGGAGTACGAGCACCGGGGAGCTGTTTTTT. It is translated as CASISGSTSTGELFF.

This clonotype has at least ten counts. The chain carries TRBV20-1 and TRBJ2-7; no firm D call. V dropped 2 bases and J dropped 1 base, with 9 bases sitting between them. CDR1 DFQATT and CDR2 SNEGSKA come from the germline V gene (reference sequence). The CDR3 consists of 13 residues. CDR3 amino acids: CSARPLGSYEQYF. In nucleotides, the CDR3 is TGCAGTGCTAGACCTCTGGGGTCCTACGAGCAGTACTTC.

This clonotype has ten or more counts. The chain links TRBV5-1 to TRBJ2-7; D is unclear. CDR3 length: 15 amino acids. Per the germline V gene, CDR1 is SGHRS and CDR2 is YFSETQ. Trimming shortened V by 0 bases and J by 6 bases, and 16 bases separated the two germline ends. DNA for the CDR3: TGCGCCAGCAGCTTGGGTGGGCGGATCGATGGCGAGCAGTACTTC. It encodes CASSLGGRIDGEQYF.

This clonotype was picked up many times. This chain joins TRBV27 and TRBJ2-3; D may match TRBD1 or TRBD2 (5 bases each). The V gene lost 3 bases and the J gene lost 5 bases, with 9 bases spanning the gap. The germline CDR1 and CDR2 sequences are MNHEY and SMNVEV (reference sequence). The CDR3 totals 13 residues. The CDR3 loop reads CASSFTGQDTQYF. The CDR3 DNA reads as TGTGCCAGCAGTTTTACGGGGCAAGATACGCAGTATTTT.

This clonotype was counted ten times or more. V and J are TRBV20-1 and TRBJ2-2; tentative D call: TRBD2 (6 bases). The CDR3 runs to 15 residues. Germline-derived CDR1 and CDR2 are DFQATT and SNEGSKA (reference sequence). V was pared by 6 bases and J by 0 bases, with 14 bases between. The CDR3 reads CSASFSGANTGELFF. In DNA form, the CDR3 reads TGCAGTGCCAGCTTTAGCGGTGCGAACACCGGGGAGCTGTTTTTT.